What follows is one TCR beta chain and its context. Its antigen is still unknown. One entry per CDR3 protein results from TCRdb running MiXCR on the reads. Here the sample spans around 430,000 distinct CDR3 sequences, about 44% being singletons. V shed 2 bases and J shed 2 bases, with 13 bases lying between them. Germline CDR1 and CDR2: SEHNR and FQNEAQ (reference sequence). The CDR3 is made up of 15 amino acids. The data are from a study of T cell repertoires in cytomegalovirus infection. Study as a whole: In the study, CMV epitopes included recently identified HLA-C-restricted and well-studied HLA-B-restricted ones. Study results and caveats: Totalled public TCR beta family frequency picked out people who carried CMV plus the relevant HLA.

The material sequenced was cultured PBMCs, taken from culture after CMV antigen stimulation. This TCR derives from a human donor in good health (CMV status not recorded). Some clones in this sample may be carry-over from other donors' samples. The gene calls are TRBV7-9 and TRBJ2-7, with D unclear. CDR3 nucleotide sequence: TGTGCCAGCAGCTTAATTTTTCAGTCCCCCTACGAGCAGTACTTC. Protein: CASSLIFQSPYEQYF.